This TCR beta chain is drawn from a study of shared clonotypes between healthy human individuals. Study summary: The cohort comprised a couple of women and a few men. Their ages spanned 18 to 49 years.

Roughly 33,000 T cell genomes, or around 180 ng DNA, went into the sorted-subset replicate PCRs. TCRdb's copy holds only in-frame clones and misses some; the assay was immunoSEQ multiplex PCR. The sample has 2 million to 2.5 million clones, 93% seen once. To note about this clone: Its target is not known.

Findings of the study overall: Rarefaction exposed incomplete sorted-subset sequencing despite large depth.

V was pared by 3 bases and J by 3 bases, with 18 bases between. CDR3 size: 15 residues. Germline lookup yields CDR1 SQVTM and CDR2 ANQGSEA. Sequencing was performed on naive CD4+ T cells from PBMCs. Subset of the sample: CD45RA+ positively selected. This clonotype originated in a man younger than 30 in good health. Some clones in this sample may be carry-over from other donors' samples. V usage is TRBV29-1 and J usage is TRBJ2-7; a weak D match, TRBD1 (5 bases). The CDR3 spells CSVELRVSGFYEQYF. CDR3 nucleotides: TGCAGCGTTGAGCTCAGGGTTAGTGGATTCTACGAGCAGTACTTC.